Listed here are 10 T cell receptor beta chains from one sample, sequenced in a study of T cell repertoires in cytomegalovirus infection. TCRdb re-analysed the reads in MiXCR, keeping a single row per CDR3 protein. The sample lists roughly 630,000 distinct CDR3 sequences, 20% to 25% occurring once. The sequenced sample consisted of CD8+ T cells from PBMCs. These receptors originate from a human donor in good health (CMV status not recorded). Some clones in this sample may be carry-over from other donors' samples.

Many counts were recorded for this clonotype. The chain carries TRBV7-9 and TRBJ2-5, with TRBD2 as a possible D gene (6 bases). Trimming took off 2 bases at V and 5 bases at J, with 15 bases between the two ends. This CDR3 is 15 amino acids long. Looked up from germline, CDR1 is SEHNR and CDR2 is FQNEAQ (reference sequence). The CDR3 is CASSLKHGGTETQYF. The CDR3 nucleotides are TGTGCCAGCAGCTTAAAACACGGAGGGACGGAGACCCAGTACTTC.

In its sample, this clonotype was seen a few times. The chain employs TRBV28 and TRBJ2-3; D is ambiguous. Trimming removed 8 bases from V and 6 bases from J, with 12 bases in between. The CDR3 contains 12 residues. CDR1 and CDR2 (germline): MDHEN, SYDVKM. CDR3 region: CASEGNPDTQYF. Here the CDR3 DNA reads TGTGCCAGCGAAGGGAACCCGGATACGCAGTATTTT. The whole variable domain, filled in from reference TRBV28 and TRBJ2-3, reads DVKVTQSSRYLVKRTGEKVFLECVQDMDHENMFWYRQDPGLGLRLIYFSYDVKMKEKGDIPEGYSVSREKKERFSLILESASTNQTSMYLCASEGNPDTQYFGPGTRLTVL.

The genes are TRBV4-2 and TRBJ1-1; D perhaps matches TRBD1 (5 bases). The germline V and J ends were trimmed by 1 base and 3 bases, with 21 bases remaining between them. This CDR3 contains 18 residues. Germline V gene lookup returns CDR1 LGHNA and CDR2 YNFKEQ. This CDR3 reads CASSQGKDIILWDTEAFF. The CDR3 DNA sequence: TGTGCCAGCAGCCAAGGCAAGGACATAATTCTCTGGGACACTGAAGCTTTCTTT.

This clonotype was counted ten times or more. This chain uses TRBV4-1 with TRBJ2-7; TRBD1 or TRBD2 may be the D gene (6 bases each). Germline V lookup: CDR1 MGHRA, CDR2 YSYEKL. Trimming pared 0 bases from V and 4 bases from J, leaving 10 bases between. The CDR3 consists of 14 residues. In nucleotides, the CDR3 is TGCGCCAGCAGCCAAGAAGGGGGGAGGTACGAGCAGTACTTC. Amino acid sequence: CASSQEGGRYEQYF.

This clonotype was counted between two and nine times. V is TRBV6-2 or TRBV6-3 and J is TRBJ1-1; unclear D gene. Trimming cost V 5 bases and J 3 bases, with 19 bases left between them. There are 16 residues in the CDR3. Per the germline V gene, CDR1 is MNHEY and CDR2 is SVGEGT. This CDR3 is CASSHPWSQEYTEAFF. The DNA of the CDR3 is TGTGCCAGCAGTCACCCCTGGAGTCAGGAATACACTGAAGCTTTCTTT.

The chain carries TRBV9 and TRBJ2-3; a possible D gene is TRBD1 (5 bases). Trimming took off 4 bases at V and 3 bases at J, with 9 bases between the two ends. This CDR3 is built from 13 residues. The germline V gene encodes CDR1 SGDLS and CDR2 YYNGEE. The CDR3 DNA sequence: TGTGCCAGCAGCAAACAGGATACAGATACGCAGTATTTT. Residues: CASSKQDTDTQYF.

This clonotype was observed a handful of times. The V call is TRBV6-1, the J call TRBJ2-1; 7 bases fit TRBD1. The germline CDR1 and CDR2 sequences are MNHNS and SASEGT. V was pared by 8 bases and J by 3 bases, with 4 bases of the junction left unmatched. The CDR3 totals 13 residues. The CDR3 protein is CASRDSIYNEQFF. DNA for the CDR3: TGTGCCAGCCGGGACAGCATCTACAATGAGCAGTTCTTC.

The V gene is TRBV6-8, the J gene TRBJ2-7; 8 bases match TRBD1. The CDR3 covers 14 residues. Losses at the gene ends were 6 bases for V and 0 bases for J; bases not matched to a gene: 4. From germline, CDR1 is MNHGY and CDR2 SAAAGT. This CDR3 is CASRRTGYSYEQYF. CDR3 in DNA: TGTGCCAGCAGAAGGACAGGGTACTCCTACGAGCAGTACTTC.

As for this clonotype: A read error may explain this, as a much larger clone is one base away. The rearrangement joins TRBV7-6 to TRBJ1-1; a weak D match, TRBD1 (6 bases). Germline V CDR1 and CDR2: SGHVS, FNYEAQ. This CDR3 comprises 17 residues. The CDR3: CVSSSQGREPLNTEAFF. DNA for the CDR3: TGTGTCAGCAGCTCACAGGGTAGAGAACCGCTGAACACTGAAGCTTTCTTT.

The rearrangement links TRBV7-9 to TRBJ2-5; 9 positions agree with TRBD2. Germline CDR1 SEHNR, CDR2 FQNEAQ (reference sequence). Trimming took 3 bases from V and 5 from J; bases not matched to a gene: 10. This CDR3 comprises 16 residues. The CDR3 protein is CASSLETSGAKETQYF. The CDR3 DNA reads TGTGCCAGCAGCTTGGAGACTAGCGGCGCAAAGGAGACCCAGTACTTC. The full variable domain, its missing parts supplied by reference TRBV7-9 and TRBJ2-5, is DTGVSQNPRHKITKRGQNVTFRCDPISEHNRLYWYRQTLGQGPEFLTYFQNEAQLEKSRLLSDRFSAERPKGSFSTLEIQRTEQGDSAMYLCASSLETSGAKETQYFGPGTRLLVL.